This T cell receptor beta chain was sequenced for a study of radiation and T cells in renal cell carcinoma. In the study overall: Nephrectomy followed 15 Gy stereotactic body radiation by 4 weeks. Findings and caveats of the study: Top tumor clonotypes rose in blood 2 weeks post-radiation, then contracted.

This clone is medium-sized by share. Its target is unknown. CDR1 and CDR2 from the germline V gene are PRHDT and FYEKMQ (reference sequence). This CDR3 contains 16 residues. V trimming: 3 bases; J trimming: 0 bases; junction bases outside the gene matches: 3. Described time point: baseline pretreatment blood. Described treatment: 15 Gy SBRT to primary tumor, nephrectomy 4 weeks later. Clear cell pathology was present in this patient's renal cell carcinoma. Sequencing used immunoSEQ multiplex PCR; TCRdb keeps in-frame clones, though not all of them. The sample holds some 110,000 clones, approximately 82% seen once.

Sequencing was performed on blood, taken from a patient whose treatment included radiotherapy and nephrectomy. The clonotype was recovered from a woman aged 55-69 years with renal cell carcinoma. The rearrangement uses TRBV13 and TRBJ2-5; 11 bases match TRBD2. The chain's CDR3 is CASSFGTSGDQETQYF. CDR3 DNA: TGTGCCAGCAGCTTCGGGACTAGCGGCGACCAAGAGACCCAGTACTTC.